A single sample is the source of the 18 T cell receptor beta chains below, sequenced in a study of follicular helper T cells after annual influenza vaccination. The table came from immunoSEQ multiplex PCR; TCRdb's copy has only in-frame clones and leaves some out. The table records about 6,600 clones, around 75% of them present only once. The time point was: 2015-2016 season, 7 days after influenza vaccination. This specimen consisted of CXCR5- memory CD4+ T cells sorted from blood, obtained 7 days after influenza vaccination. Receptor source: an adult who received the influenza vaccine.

The DNA for the CDR3 is TGTGCCAGCTCACCACAGGGGCGGGGCACAGATACGCAGTATTTT. It encodes CASSPQGRGTDTQYF. V is TRBV18 and J is TRBJ2-3; either TRBD1 or TRBD2 may fit D (5 bases each). The germline CDR1 and CDR2 sequences are KGHSH and LQKENI. V lost 1 base, J lost 1 base, and 9 bases lay in between. The CDR3 consists of 15 residues.

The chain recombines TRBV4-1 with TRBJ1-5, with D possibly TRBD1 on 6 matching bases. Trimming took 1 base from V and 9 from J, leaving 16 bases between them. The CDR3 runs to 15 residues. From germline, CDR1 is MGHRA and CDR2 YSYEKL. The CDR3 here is CASSQVVTGPPPQHF. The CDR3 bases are TGCGCCAGCAGCCAAGTTGTCACAGGGCCCCCGCCCCAGCATTTT.

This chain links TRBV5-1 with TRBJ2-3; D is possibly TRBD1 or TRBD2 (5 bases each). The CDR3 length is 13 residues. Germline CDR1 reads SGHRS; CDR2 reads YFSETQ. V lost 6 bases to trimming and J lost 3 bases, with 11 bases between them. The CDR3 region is CASTEGRTDTQYF. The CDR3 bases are TGCGCCAGCACTGAGGGGAGAACAGATACGCAGTATTTT.

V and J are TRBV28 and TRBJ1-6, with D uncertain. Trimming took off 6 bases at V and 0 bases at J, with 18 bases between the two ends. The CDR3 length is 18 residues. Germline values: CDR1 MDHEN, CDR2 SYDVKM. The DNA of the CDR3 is TGTGCCAGCAGCCGTATCCGGGCGCTAAGCTCCTATAATTCACCCCTCCACTTT. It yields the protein CASSRIRALSSYNSPLHF.

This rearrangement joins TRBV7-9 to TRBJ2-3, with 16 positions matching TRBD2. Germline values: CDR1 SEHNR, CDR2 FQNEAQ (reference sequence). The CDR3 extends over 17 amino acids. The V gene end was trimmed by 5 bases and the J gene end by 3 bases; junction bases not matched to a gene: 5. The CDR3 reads CASSTGLAGGRTDTQYF. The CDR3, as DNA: TGTGCCAGCAGCACGGGACTAGCGGGGGGGCGTACAGATACGCAGTATTTT.

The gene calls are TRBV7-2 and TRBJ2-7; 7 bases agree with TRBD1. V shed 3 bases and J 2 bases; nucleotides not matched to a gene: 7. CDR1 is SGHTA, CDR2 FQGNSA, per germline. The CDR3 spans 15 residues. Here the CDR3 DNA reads TGTGCCAGCAGCTTGGCTAAGGGGGCCCCCTACGAGCAGTACTTC. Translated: CASSLAKGAPYEQYF. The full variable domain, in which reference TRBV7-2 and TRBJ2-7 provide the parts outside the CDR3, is GAGVSQSPSNKVTEKGKDVELRCDPISGHTALYWYRQSLGQGLEFLIYFQGNSAPDKSGLPSDRFSAERTGGSVSTLTIQRTQQEDSAVYLCASSLAKGAPYEQYFGPGTRLTVT.

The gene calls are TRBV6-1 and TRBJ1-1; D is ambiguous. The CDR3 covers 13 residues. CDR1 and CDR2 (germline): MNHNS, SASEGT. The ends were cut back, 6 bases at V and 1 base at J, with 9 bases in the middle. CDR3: CASRSLGNTEAFF. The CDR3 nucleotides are TGTGCCAGCAGGAGTCTGGGGAACACTGAAGCTTTCTTT.

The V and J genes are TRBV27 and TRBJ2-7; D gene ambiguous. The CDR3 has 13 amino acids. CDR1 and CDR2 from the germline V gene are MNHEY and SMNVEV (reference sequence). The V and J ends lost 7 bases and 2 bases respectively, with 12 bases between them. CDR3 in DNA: TGTGCCAGCAATCGGGCTGGTACCTACGAGCAGTACTTC. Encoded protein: CASNRAGTYEQYF.

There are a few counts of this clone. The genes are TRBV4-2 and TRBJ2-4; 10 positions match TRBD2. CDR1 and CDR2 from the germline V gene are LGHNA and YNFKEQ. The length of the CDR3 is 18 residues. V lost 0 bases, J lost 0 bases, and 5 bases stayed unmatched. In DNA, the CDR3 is TGTGCCAGCAGCCAAGAGACTAGCGGGCCCCAAGCCAAAAACATTCAGTACTTC. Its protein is CASSQETSGPQAKNIQYF.

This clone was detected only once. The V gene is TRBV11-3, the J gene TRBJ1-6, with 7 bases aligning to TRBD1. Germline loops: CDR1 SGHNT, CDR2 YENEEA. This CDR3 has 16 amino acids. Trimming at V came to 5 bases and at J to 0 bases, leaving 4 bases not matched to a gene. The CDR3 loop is CASSRQGSSYNSPLHF. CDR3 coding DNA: TGTGCCAGCAGCCGACAGGGAAGCTCCTATAATTCACCCCTCCACTTT. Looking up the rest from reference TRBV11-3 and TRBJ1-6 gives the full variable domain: EAGVVQSPRYKIIEKKQPVAFWCNPISGHNTLYWYLQNLGQGPELLIRYENEEAVDDSQLPKDRFSAERLKGVDSTLKIQPAELGDSAVYLCASSRQGSSYNSPLHFGNGTRLTVT.

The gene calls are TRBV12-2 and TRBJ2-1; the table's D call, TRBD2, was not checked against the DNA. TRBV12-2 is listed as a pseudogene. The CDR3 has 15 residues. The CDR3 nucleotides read TGTGCAAGATTGGCTAGCGGGGGGCTGAACAATGAGCAGTTCTTC. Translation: CARLASGGLNNEQFF.

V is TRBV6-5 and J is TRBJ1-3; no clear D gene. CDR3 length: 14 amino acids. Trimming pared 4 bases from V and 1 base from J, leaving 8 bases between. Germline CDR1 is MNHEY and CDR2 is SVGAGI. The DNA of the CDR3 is TGTGCCAGCAGTTTACGGGGATCTGGAAACACCATATATTTT. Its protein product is CASSLRGSGNTIYF.

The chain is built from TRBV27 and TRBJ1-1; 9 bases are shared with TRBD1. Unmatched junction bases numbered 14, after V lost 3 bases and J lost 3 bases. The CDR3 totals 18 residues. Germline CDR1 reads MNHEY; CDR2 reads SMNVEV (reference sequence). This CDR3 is CASSFRPKPGQGDTEAFF. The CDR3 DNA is TGTGCCAGCAGTTTCCGCCCCAAACCGGGACAGGGAGACACTGAAGCTTTCTTT.

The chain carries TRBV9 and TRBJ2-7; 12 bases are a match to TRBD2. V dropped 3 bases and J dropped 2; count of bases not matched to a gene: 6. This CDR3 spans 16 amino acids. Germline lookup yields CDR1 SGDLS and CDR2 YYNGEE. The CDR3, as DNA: TGTGCCAGCAGCGGCACCCCTAGCGGGGGGGCCTACGAGCAGTACTTC. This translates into CASSGTPSGGAYEQYF.

CDR3 region: CASSPGTTNTDTQYF. In nucleotides, the CDR3 is TGTGCCAGCAGCCCCGGGACAACCAACACAGATACGCAGTATTTT. The chain couples TRBV5-4 to TRBJ2-3, with D possibly being TRBD1 (6 bases). Germline V gives CDR1 SGHNT, CDR2 YYREEE (reference sequence). Trimming took 4 bases from V and 2 from J, leaving 14 bases between them. The CDR3 spans 15 residues.

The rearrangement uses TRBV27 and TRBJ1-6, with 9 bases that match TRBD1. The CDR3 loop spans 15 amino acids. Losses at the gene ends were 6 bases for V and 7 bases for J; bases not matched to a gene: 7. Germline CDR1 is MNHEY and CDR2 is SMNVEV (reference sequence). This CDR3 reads CASSYETGGNSPLHF. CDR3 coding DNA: TGTGCCAGCAGCTACGAGACAGGGGGGAATTCACCCCTCCACTTT.

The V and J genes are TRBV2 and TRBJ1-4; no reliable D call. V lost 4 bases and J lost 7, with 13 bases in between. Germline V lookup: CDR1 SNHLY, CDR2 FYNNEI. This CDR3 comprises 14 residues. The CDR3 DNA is TGTGCCAGCAGTGGCCGGGTTTGGGCTGAAAAACTGTTTTTT. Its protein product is CASSGRVWAEKLFF.

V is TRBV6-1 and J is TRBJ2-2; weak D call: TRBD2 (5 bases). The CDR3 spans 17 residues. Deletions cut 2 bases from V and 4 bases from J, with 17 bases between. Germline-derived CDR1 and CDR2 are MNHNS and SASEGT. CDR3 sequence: CASSEYRAPGGTGELFF. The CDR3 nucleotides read TGTGCCAGCAGTGAATATCGGGCCCCAGGAGGCACCGGGGAGCTGTTTTTT.